Below are 22 T cell receptor beta chains sequenced from a single sample in a study of blood T cell repertoires in COVID-19. Assay used: immunoSEQ multiplex PCR; TCRdb lists only in-frame clones, some missing. There are about 61,000 clones in the sample; roughly 90% occur only once, and 20% to 25% lies in the top ten. Sequences were obtained from peripheral blood. The receptors come from a woman in her forties or fifties with active or convalescent COVID-19.

This clone was picked up a small number of times. V and J are TRBV2 and TRBJ1-5; 7 nucleotides match TRBD1. The CDR3 is made up of 16 amino acids. The ends lost 1 base at V and 2 bases at J; junction bases unmatched: 5. The germline gives CDR1 SNHLY, CDR2 FYNNEI. The CDR3 here is CASSEGNTGGNQPQHF. The CDR3 DNA follows: TGTGCCAGCAGTGAAGGCAATACAGGGGGCAATCAGCCCCAGCATTTT.

The chain couples TRBV6-5 to TRBJ2-7; TRBD1 agrees at 8 bases. This CDR3 is built from 15 residues. Germline V gene data show CDR1 as MNHEY and CDR2 as SVGAGI. The J segment lost 3 bases and the V segment lost 6 bases, leaving 10 bases of the junction unmatched. In DNA form, the CDR3 reads TGTGCCAGCAGCCGCGCTGGACAGGGTCGCTACGAGCAGTACTTC. Its protein is CASSRAGQGRYEQYF.

The rearrangement joins TRBV4-1 to TRBJ2-1; 8 bases align to TRBD2. V shed 5 bases and J 9 bases; nucleotides not matched to a gene: 3. This CDR3 is built from 12 residues. The germline gives CDR1 MGHRA, CDR2 YSYEKL. CDR3 sequence: CASSNLAGEQFF. DNA of the CDR3: TGCGCCAGCAGCAACCTAGCGGGTGAGCAGTTCTTC.

The chain carries TRBV19 and TRBJ1-2; D remains ambiguous. The CDR3 extends over 16 amino acids. The V and J ends lost 6 bases and 0 bases respectively, with 17 bases between them. Germline loops: CDR1 LNHDA, CDR2 SQIVND (reference sequence). The CDR3 nucleotides read TGTGCCAGTAGCCTTACCGAGGCCTCCGCTAACTATGGCTACACCTTC. As protein: CASSLTEASANYGYTF.

This clone was counted between two and nine times. The rearrangement links TRBV30 to TRBJ1-5, with 7 bases lining up with TRBD1. The CDR3 totals 14 residues. Trimming at V came to 2 bases and at J to 4 bases, leaving 5 bases not matched to a gene. The germline V gene has CDR1 GTSNPN and CDR2 SVGIG (reference sequence). The CDR3 loop reads CAWSHGTVNQPQHF. CDR3 coding DNA: TGTGCCTGGAGTCATGGGACAGTTAATCAGCCCCAGCATTTT.

CDR3 in amino acids: CASSTTLGSVEQFF. The CDR3 coding sequence is TGTGCCAGCAGCACCACCCTAGGATCAGTCGAGCAGTTCTTC. The chain carries TRBV13 and TRBJ2-1; D is ambiguous. The CDR3 totals 14 residues. Trimming removed 5 bases from V and 10 bases from J, with 18 bases in between. Germline CDR1 and CDR2: PRHDT and FYEKMQ (reference sequence).

V usage is TRBV6-5 and J usage is TRBJ1-3, with D perhaps TRBD1 (6 bases). Trimming pared 0 bases from V and 0 bases from J, leaving 9 bases between. The CDR3 extends over 16 amino acids. Germline lookup yields CDR1 MNHEY and CDR2 SVGAGI. The CDR3 coding sequence is TGTGCCAGCAGTTACTCAGGACAGTCCTCTGGAAACACCATATATTTT. Protein: CASSYSGQSSGNTIYF.

The chain carries TRBV19 and TRBJ1-5, with D tentatively TRBD1 (6 bases). V was clipped by 4 bases and J by 7 bases, with 20 bases between them. This CDR3 has 16 residues. Germline V gene sequence: CDR1 LNHDA, CDR2 SQIVND (reference sequence). CDR3 loop: CASSTPRGGLGQPQHF. The CDR3 DNA is TGTGCCAGTAGTACACCCCGCGGGGGGCTAGGCCAGCCCCAGCATTTT. The full variable domain, completed using reference TRBV19 and TRBJ1-5, is DGGITQSPKYLFRKEGQNVTLSCEQNLNHDAMYWYRQDPGQGLRLIYYSQIVNDFQKGDIAEGYSVSREKKESFPLTVTSAQKNPTAFYLCASSTPRGGLGQPQHFGDGTRLSIL.

V and J are TRBV2 and TRBJ2-7; 8 bases match TRBD1. The CDR3 runs 13 residues. J was trimmed by 7 bases and V by 3 bases; bases with no gene match: 5. Germline V lookup: CDR1 SNHLY, CDR2 FYNNEI. CDR3 sequence reads: CASSERQGREQYF. The CDR3 DNA reads TGTGCCAGCAGTGAGAGACAGGGGAGAGAGCAGTACTTC.

This chain joins TRBV6-2 or TRBV6-3 and TRBJ2-2; D remains ambiguous. Looked up from germline, CDR1 is MNHEY and CDR2 is SVGEGT. Trimming took off 2 bases at V and 1 base at J, with 14 bases between the two ends. The CDR3 spans 17 residues. Here the CDR3 DNA reads TGTGCCAGCAGTTACCGCCACGGTAGCTTGAACACCGGGGAGCTGTTTTTT. This codes for CASSYRHGSLNTGELFF.

The chain couples TRBV27 to TRBJ2-1; D is possibly TRBD1 (6 bases). CDR1 is MNHEY and CDR2 is SMNVEV in the germline V gene (reference sequence). The CDR3 has 15 residues. Deletions cut 5 bases from V and 8 bases from J, with 19 bases between. Here the CDR3 reads CASSLPARGNDEQFF. Here the CDR3 DNA reads TGTGCCAGCAGTCTCCCGGCCAGGGGAAATGATGAGCAGTTCTTC.

The chain is built from TRBV12-3 or TRBV12-4 and TRBJ2-7; D uncertain. Between the trimmed V and J ends, which lost 4 bases and 3 bases, there was a span of 4 bases. The CDR3 spans 11 residues. The CDR3 DNA sequence: TGTGCCAGCAGTTCCTTCTACGAGCAGTACTTC. Translated: CASSSFYEQYF.

This rearrangement joins TRBV7-6 to TRBJ2-1, with D possibly being TRBD2 (6 bases). The germline V and J ends were trimmed by 1 base and 6 bases, with 16 bases remaining between them. The CDR3 covers 16 residues. Germline CDR1 reads SGHVS; CDR2 reads FNYEAQ. The chain's CDR3 is CASSLVSSGHINEQFF. As DNA, the CDR3 is TGTGCCAGCAGCTTAGTTTCCAGCGGGCACATCAATGAGCAGTTCTTC.

The chain carries TRBV9 and TRBJ2-3; TRBD2 aligns across 15 bases. V shed 3 bases and J 3 bases; nucleotides not matched to a gene: 8. CDR3 length: 18 residues. Germline CDR1 and CDR2: SGDLS and YYNGEE. The CDR3 sequence: CASSDPGTSGRITDTQYF. The CDR3 DNA reads TGTGCCAGCAGCGACCCCGGGACTAGCGGGAGGATAACAGATACGCAGTATTTT.

The V gene is TRBV9, the J gene TRBJ2-5, with D tentatively TRBD2 (5 bases). Between the trimmed V and J ends, which lost 3 bases and 4 bases, there was a span of 7 bases. Germline CDR1 is SGDLS and CDR2 is YYNGEE. The CDR3 has 12 amino acids. The CDR3 sequence is CASSDLAETQYF. CDR3 coding DNA: TGTGCCAGCAGCGACCTAGCAGAGACCCAGTACTTC.

The genes are TRBV10-3 and TRBJ2-3, with 7 positions matching TRBD2. Germline lookup yields CDR1 ENHRY and CDR2 SYGVKD. The V and J ends lost 11 bases and 2 bases, in that order; junction bases with no gene match: 13. The CDR3 has 15 residues. This chain's CDR3 is CAVGEGEGFTDTQYF. In DNA, the CDR3 is TGTGCCGTAGGGGAGGGCGAGGGGTTCACAGATACGCAGTATTTT.

This sequence joins TRBV5-5 and TRBJ2-1; 11 bases align to TRBD2. Per the germline V gene, CDR1 is SGHKS and CDR2 is YYEKEE (reference sequence). The junction had 9 bases not matched to a gene; V was cut back by 4 bases and J by 9 bases. This CDR3 has 15 amino acids. CDR3 in DNA: TGTGCCAGCAGCCACACTAGCGGGAGAGGCGGTGAGCAGTTCTTC. This translates into CASSHTSGRGGEQFF.

The chain couples TRBV28 to TRBJ2-5, with 9 bases fitting TRBD1. V lost 4 bases and J lost 0; bases outside the gene matches: 6. Per the germline V gene, CDR1 is MDHEN and CDR2 is SYDVKM. CDR3 length: 16 amino acids. In DNA form, the CDR3 reads TGTGCCAGCAGTTCTTCTGGGACAGGGTACCAAGAGACCCAGTACTTC. Its translation: CASSSSGTGYQETQYF.

The chain carries TRBV9 and TRBJ2-7; possibly TRBD2 for D (5 bases). This CDR3 is 17 amino acids long. The V end was cut by 3 bases, the J end by 0 bases, with 19 bases between. CDR1 and CDR2 from the germline V gene are SGDLS and YYNGEE. The CDR3: CASSGSPRDAPSYEQYF. The CDR3 coding sequence is TGTGCCAGCAGCGGATCCCCTCGGGATGCCCCCTCCTACGAGCAGTACTTC.

The chain couples TRBV19 to TRBJ2-1; D perhaps matches TRBD1 (6 bases). CDR1 is LNHDA and CDR2 is SQIVND in the germline V gene (reference sequence). V was clipped by 7 bases and J by 9 bases, with 10 bases between them. The CDR3 length is 11 residues. As DNA, the CDR3 is TGTGCCAGTACCCTAGGGGGTGAGCAGTTCTTC. It translates to CASTLGGEQFF.

This chain joins TRBV6-5 and TRBJ2-1; 11 bases are shared with TRBD2. CDR3 length: 14 amino acids. The V gene end was trimmed by 10 bases and the J gene end by 8 bases; junction bases not matched to a gene: 10. Per the germline V gene, CDR1 is MNHEY and CDR2 is SVGAGI. CDR3 sequence (DNA): TGTGCCACCCAACTAGCGGGAGTCGTGTATGAGCAGTTCTTC. It specifies CATQLAGVVYEQFF.

This sequence joins TRBV20-1 and TRBJ2-1; D unresolved. The CDR3 runs to 8 residues. Deletions cut 6 bases from V and 10 bases from J, with 4 bases between. CDR1 DFQATT and CDR2 SNEGSKA come from the germline V gene (reference sequence). The CDR3 loop is CSAGEQFF. CDR3 sequence (DNA): TGCAGTGCCGGGGAGCAGTTCTTC.